A single T cell receptor beta chain is shown here with its context. The sample belongs to a study of blood T cells in healthy people across ages. It was with a sample-barcoded 5' primer and a J-beta primer mix that a second PCR of roughly 7 to 12 cycles was run. Tags on each cDNA molecule came from a template-switch adaptor with 12 random nucleotides. TCRdb ran MiXCR on the 5' RACE reads and lists one entry per CDR3 protein. The sample consists of fewer than 900,000 distinct CDR3 sequences, roughly 45% of them appearing once. This CDR3 region has 13 residues. V lost 5 bases to trimming and J lost 6 bases, with 13 bases between them. Germline CDR1 and CDR2: SGHAT and FQNNGV. The people who gave samples were healthy Caucasians from Russia, aged roughly 6 to 95. Peripheral blood, 9.5 to 10 milliliters per donor, was collected.

Input material: blood. J is TRBJ1-1 and V is TRBV11-2; D is unclear. The clonotype originates from a woman in her sixties in good health. The CDR3 coding sequence is TGTGCCAGCAGCCCTGCAAGAGAGGCTGAAGCTTTCTTT. Its protein product is CASSPAREAEAFF. Using reference TRBV11-2 and TRBJ1-1 for the parts outside the CDR3, the full variable domain is EAGVAQSPRYKIIEKRQSVAFWCNPISGHATLYWYQQILGQGPKLLIQFQNNGVVDDSQLPKDRFSAERLKGVDSTLKIQPAKLEDSAVYLCASSPAREAEAFFGQGTRLTVV.